A selection of T cell receptor beta chains follows, all from one sample in a study of OX40 agonist ivuxolimab in advanced cancers. Repertoires were generated with immunoSEQ multiplex PCR, while TCRdb's copy carries only in-frame clones and drops some. This table holds approximately 65,000 clones, over 75% found once. Sequences were derived from CD4+ or CD8+ T cells sorted from blood, sampled in a trial of the OX40 agonist ivuxolimab. These receptor sequences come from an adult with an advanced solid tumor such as melanoma, head and neck, liver or kidney cancer. CDR3s include the opening cysteine and the closing phenylalanine or tryptophan. The D gene is left open where the match is weak. Part of the rows lack a size; the others show once, few, many or a class for expanded clones.

j_call clone_size d_call v_call cdr3_nt cdr3_aa
TRBJ1-6 NA NA TRBV15 TGTGCCACCAGCAGAGATCCCCGTTTGGGATCACCCCTCCACTTT CATSRDPRLGSPLHF
TRBJ1-5 once NA TRBV4-2 TGTGCCAGCAGCCAAGATCTGGACATTCTCGAACGGCCCCAGCATTTT CASSQDLDILERPQHF
TRBJ1-2 NA TRBD1 TRBV2 TGTGCCAGCAGAAGGACAGGCGATGGCTACACCTTC CASRRTGDGYTF
TRBJ1-1 NA TRBD1 TRBV5-1 TGCGCCAGCAGCTTTGGGACAGGGATCACTGAAGCTTTCTTT CASSFGTGITEAFF
TRBJ1-2 NA TRBD1 TRBV5-4 TGTGCCAGCAGCTCCCCGGGACAGGGGAACTATGGCTACACCTTC CASSSPGQGNYGYTF
TRBJ2-7 NA NA TRBV18 TGTGCCAGCTCACCGGCCAGCTCCTACGAGCAGTACTTC CASSPASSYEQYF
TRBJ2-5 NA NA TRBV19 TGTGCCAGTAGTATGGGCCGCGGAGGGACCCAGTACTTC CASSMGRGGTQYF
TRBJ2-3 once TRBD2 TRBV11-2 TGTGCCAGCAGCATAGCTAGCGGGGGGGCACCAGATACGCAGTATTTT CASSIASGGAPDTQYF
TRBJ1-2 NA NA TRBV5-4 TGTGCCAGCACCTTTGGGGGGAGTGACAGCTTCTTCAACTATGGCTACACCTTC CASTFGGSDSFFNYGYTF
TRBJ2-7 NA NA TRBV19 TGTGCCAGTAGTCCCGGTCTCGAGCAGTACTTC CASSPGLEQYF
TRBJ1-2 few NA TRBV10-1 TGCGCCAGCAGTGAGTCGGTCGGCTATGGCTACACCTTC CASSESVGYGYTF
TRBJ1-4 NA NA TRBV30 TGTGCCTGGAGCGCTTCCGGGGCTACTAATGAAAAACTGTTTTTT CAWSASGATNEKLFF
TRBJ1-1 NA NA TRBV6-1 TGTGCCAGCAGTGCCAAGGGGTACACTGAAGCTTTCTTT CASSAKGYTEAFF
TRBJ2-1 NA TRBD2 TRBV19 TGTGCCAGTAGTATGACTAGCGGGGCGTACAATGAGCAGTTCTTC CASSMTSGAYNEQFF
TRBJ1-4 NA NA TRBV6-5 TGTGCCAGCAGTTATAAGGGGTTTAATGAAAAACTGTTTTTT CASSYKGFNEKLFF
TRBJ2-1 NA TRBD2 TRBV9 TGTGCCAGCAGCGGGCTAGCGGGGAGGGGAAATGAGCAGTTCTTC CASSGLAGRGNEQFF
TRBJ2-1 once TRBD2 TRBV7-2 TGTGCCAGCAGCTTAGCGCGGATTAGGCGGGGGGATAATGAGCAGTTCTTC CASSLARIRRGDNEQFF
TRBJ1-5 NA TRBD1 TRBV5-1 TGCGCCAGCAGGGCCGGACAGGGCCTAAATCAGCCCCAGCATTTT CASRAGQGLNQPQHF
TRBJ1-2 NA NA TRBV6-6 TGTGCCAGCAGTTACCTCGAGGGGGGTTCCTATGGCTACACCTTC CASSYLEGGSYGYTF
TRBJ1-3 NA TRBD1 TRBV2 TGTGCCAGCAGGGCCGGGACAGCGAACACCATATATTTT CASRAGTANTIYF
TRBJ2-3 NA TRBD2 TRBV6-5 TGTGCCAGCAGCCTACGGGGGGGCACAGATACGCAGTATTTT CASSLRGGTDTQYF
TRBJ1-3 few NA TRBV5-6 TGTGCCAGCAGCTTGCCCTCACAGGGTTCTAACACCATATATTTT CASSLPSQGSNTIYF
TRBJ1-2 NA TRBD1 TRBV11-2 TGTGCCAGCAGCTCACCCAAGGGGCCGAGGGACAGGGTGGGCGGCTACACCTTC CASSSPKGPRDRVGGYTF
TRBJ1-1 NA NA TRBV2 TGTGCCAGCAGTGAAATGACCGTGAACACTGAAGCTTTCTTT CASSEMTVNTEAFF
TRBJ1-2 NA NA TRBV6-5 TGTGCCAGCAGTTCAGGGACCCACTATGGCTACACCTTC CASSSGTHYGYTF
TRBJ2-4 NA TRBD1 TRBV19 TGTGCCAGTGGGGGACAGGGAAGCTTAGCCAAAAACATTCAGTACTTC CASGGQGSLAKNIQYF
TRBJ1-4 NA TRBD1 TRBV6-4 TGTGCCAGCAGTGACCCGTCGGACAGGGTCTTGGAAAAACTGTTTTTT CASSDPSDRVLEKLFF
TRBJ2-3 NA TRBD1 TRBV11-3 TGTGCCAGCAGCTGGGGACAGGGAGCAGATACGCAGTATTTT CASSWGQGADTQYF
TRBJ2-7 once TRBD1 TRBV11-3 TGTGCCAGCAGCGAGACAGGGGGAGGCTCCTACGAGCAGTACTTC CASSETGGGSYEQYF
TRBJ1-5 NA NA TRBV12-5 TGTGCTGGTGGTTATAGCAATCAGCCCCAGCATTTT CAGGYSNQPQHF
TRBJ1-2 NA NA TRBV7-2 TGTGCCAGCAGCCCGACAGAGCCCGTCTATGGCTACACCTTC CASSPTEPVYGYTF
TRBJ2-3 NA NA TRBV2 TGTGCCAGCAACGAAGGACAGAGAGATACGCAGTATTTT CASNEGQRDTQYF
TRBJ2-5 NA NA TRBV11-3 TGTGCCAGCAGCCCTGCCGGGCGGGTTGGGGAGACCCAGTACTTC CASSPAGRVGETQYF
TRBJ2-7 NA TRBD2 TRBV18 TGTGCCAGCTCAGCGAGGGAGGGCAGCTACGAGCAGTACTTC CASSAREGSYEQYF
TRBJ2-1 NA TRBD1 TRBV5-1 TGCGCCAGCAGCTTGGTAGCAGGGGGTTACAATGAGCAGTTCTTC CASSLVAGGYNEQFF
TRBJ2-7 NA TRBD1 TRBV30 TGTGCATTCTTGGAGAGTGAGGGGGCGGTCGACGAGCAGTACTTC CAFLESEGAVDEQYF
TRBJ2-1 NA TRBD2 TRBV14 TGTGCCAGCAACGGACTAGCGGGAGATGAGCAGTTCTTC CASNGLAGDEQFF